This TCR beta chain was identified during a study of blood T cell repertoires in COVID-19. Data came from immunoSEQ multiplex PCR; TCRdb stores just in-frame clones and leaves some out. Of 120,000 or so clones in the sample, 87% were seen once. CDR3 length: 14 amino acids. Looked up from germline, CDR1 is SGHDN and CDR2 is FVKESK. The V end was cut by 4 bases, the J end by 8 bases, with 14 bases between. Sequencing was done on a sample of peripheral blood. The chain uses TRBV14 and TRBJ1-4; D is unclear. This TCR came from an older woman with acute or convalescent COVID-19. The CDR3 protein is CASSLGRAGEKLFF. CDR3 nucleotide sequence: TGTGCCAGCAGCCTCGGGAGGGCCGGGGAAAAACTGTTTTTT.